The clone carrying this TCR beta chain was counted once. Its antigen is not known. This CDR3 has 15 residues. Germline CDR1 and CDR2: LGHNT and FRNRAP. V trimming: 6 bases; J trimming: 2 bases; junction bases outside the gene matches: 8. PCR was performed using 60 Vbeta and 13 Jbeta primers. Produced via immunoSEQ multiplex PCR; TCRdb's table is partial and in-frame only. The sample gives some 200,000 clones, 82% of which show up once; less than 3% is in the top ten. These data originate in a study of cytomegalovirus exposure and HLA in healthy donors. Study observations and caveats: According to a later analysis, donors in an Asian-associated ancestry cluster reportedly had fewer N-insertions than the roughly 670-donor mean. Certain indistinguishable V segments, among them TRBV6-2 and TRBV6-3, were excluded.

In nominal health when sampled, donors likely had unrecorded immune exposures nonetheless. The origin of this receptor is a middle-aged woman in good health and CMV-seronegative. Material for sequencing was PBMCs. The genes are TRBV12-5 and TRBJ2-7; TRBD1 agrees at 9 bases. CDR3 amino acids: CASGTTGTGTYEQYF. CDR3 bases: TGTGCTAGTGGGACGACCGGGACAGGGACCTACGAGCAGTACTTC.